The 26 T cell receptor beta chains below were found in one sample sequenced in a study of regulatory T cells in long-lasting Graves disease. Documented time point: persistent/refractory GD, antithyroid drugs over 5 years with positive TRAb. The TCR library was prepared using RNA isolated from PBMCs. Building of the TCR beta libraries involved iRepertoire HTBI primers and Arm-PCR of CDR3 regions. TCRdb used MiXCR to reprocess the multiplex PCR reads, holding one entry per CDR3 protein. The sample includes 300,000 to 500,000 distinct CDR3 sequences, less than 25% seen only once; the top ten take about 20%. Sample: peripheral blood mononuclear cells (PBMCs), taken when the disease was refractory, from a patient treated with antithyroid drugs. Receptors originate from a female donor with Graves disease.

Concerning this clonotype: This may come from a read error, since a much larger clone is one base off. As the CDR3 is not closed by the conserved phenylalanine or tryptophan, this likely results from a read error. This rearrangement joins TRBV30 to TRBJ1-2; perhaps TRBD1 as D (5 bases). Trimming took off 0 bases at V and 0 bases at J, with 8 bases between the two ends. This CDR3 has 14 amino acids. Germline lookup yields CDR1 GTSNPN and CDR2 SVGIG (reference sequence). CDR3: CAWSVRDANYGYTL. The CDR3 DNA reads TGTGCCTGGAGTGTAAGGGACGCTAACTATGGCTACACCCTC.

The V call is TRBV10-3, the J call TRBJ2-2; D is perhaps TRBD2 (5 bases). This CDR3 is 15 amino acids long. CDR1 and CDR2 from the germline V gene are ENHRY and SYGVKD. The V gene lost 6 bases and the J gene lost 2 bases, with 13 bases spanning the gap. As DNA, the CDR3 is TGTGCCATCAGGAGGGCCTCAGAAAACACCGGGGAGCTGTTTTTT. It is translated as CAIRRASENTGELFF.

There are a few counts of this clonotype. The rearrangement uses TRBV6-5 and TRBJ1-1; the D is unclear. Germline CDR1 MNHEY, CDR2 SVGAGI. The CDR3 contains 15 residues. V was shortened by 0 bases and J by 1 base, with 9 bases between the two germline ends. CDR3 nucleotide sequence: TGTGCCAGCAGTTACTCAGCTCGGAAGAACACTGAAGCTTTCTTT. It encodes CASSYSARKNTEAFF.

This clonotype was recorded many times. The CDR3 region is CASSLLFSHLETQYF. CDR3 nucleotides: TGTGCCAGCAGTTTGCTCTTTAGCCACCTTGAGACCCAGTACTTC. This chain joins TRBV27 and TRBJ2-5; D is unresolved. V lost 3 bases, J lost 5 bases, and 16 bases lay in between. Germline V CDR1 and CDR2: MNHEY, SMNVEV (reference sequence). CDR3 length: 15 amino acids.

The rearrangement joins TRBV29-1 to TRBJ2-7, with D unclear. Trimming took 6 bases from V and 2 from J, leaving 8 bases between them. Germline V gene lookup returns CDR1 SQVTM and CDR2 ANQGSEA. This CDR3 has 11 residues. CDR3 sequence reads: CSVRQTYEQYF. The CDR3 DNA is TGCAGCGTCCGTCAAACCTACGAGCAGTACTTC.

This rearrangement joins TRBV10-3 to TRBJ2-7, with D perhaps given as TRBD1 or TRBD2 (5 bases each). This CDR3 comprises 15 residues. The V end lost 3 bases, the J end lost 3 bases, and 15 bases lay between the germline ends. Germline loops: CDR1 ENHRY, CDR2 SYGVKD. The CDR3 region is CAISEWGPQHYEQYF. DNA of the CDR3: TGTGCCATCAGTGAATGGGGACCCCAGCACTACGAGCAGTACTTC.

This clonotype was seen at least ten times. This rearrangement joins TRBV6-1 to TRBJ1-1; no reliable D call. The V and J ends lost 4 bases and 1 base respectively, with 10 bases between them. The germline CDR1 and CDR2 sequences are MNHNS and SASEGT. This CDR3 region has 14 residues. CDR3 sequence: CASSGGRGNTEAFF. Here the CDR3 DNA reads TGTGCCAGCAGTGGCGGGCGGGGGAACACTGAAGCTTTCTTT.

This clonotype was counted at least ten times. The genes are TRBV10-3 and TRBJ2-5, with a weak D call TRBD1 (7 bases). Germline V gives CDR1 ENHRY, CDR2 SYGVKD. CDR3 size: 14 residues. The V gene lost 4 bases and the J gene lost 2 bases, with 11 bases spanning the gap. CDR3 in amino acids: CAISGGTDQETQYF. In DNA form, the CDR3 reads TGTGCCATCAGTGGCGGGACAGATCAAGAGACCCAGTACTTC.

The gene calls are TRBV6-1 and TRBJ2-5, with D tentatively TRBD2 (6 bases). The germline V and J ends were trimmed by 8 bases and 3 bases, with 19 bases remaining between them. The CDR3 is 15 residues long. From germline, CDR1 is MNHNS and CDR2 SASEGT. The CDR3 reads CASSKWLGGEETQYF. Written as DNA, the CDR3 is TGTGCCAGCTCCAAATGGTTAGGAGGGGAAGAGACCCAGTACTTC.

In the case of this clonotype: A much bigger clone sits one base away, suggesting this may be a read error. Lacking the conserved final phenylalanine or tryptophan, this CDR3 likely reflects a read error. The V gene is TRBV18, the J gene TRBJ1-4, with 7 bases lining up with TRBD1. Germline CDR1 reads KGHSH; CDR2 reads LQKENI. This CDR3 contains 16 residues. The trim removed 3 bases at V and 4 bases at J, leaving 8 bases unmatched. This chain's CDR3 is CASSPPGGTVNEKLFS. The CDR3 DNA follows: TGTGCCAGCTCACCGCCGGGGGGGACAGTTAATGAAAAACTGTTTTCT.

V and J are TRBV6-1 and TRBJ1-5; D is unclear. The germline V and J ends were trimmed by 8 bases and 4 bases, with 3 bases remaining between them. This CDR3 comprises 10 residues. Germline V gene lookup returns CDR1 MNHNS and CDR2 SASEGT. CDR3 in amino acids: CASGNQPQHF. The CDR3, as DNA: TGTGCCAGCGGGAATCAGCCCCAGCATTTT.

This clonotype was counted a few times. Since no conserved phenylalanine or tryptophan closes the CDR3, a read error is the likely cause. CDR3 nucleotides: TGTGCCAGCAGTCGTAGCGGGACCTACAATGAGCAGTTCCTC. Translated: CASSRSGTYNEQFL. This chain uses TRBV28 with TRBJ2-1; 8 bases align to TRBD2. The germline V gene encodes CDR1 MDHEN and CDR2 SYDVKM. The V gene end was trimmed by 5 bases and the J gene end by 2 bases; junction bases not matched to a gene: 2. This CDR3 comprises 14 residues.

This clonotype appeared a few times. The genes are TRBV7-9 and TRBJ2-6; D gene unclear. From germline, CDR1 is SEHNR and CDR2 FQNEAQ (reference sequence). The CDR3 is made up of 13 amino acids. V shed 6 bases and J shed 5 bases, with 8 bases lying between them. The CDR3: CASRSDRANVLTF. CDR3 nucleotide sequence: TGTGCCAGCAGGTCCGACCGGGCCAACGTCCTGACTTTC. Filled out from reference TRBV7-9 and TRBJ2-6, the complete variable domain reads DTGVSQNPRHKITKRGQNVTFRCDPISEHNRLYWYRQTLGQGPEFLTYFQNEAQLEKSRLLSDRFSAERPKGSFSTLEIQRTEQGDSAMYLCASRSDRANVLTFGAGSRLTVL.

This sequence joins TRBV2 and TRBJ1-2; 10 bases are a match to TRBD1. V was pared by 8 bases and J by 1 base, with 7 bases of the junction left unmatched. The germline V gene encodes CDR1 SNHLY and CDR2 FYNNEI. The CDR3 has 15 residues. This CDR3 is CASLDRGLFNYGYTF. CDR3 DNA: TGTGCCAGCCTTGACAGGGGGCTCTTTAACTATGGCTACACCTTC.

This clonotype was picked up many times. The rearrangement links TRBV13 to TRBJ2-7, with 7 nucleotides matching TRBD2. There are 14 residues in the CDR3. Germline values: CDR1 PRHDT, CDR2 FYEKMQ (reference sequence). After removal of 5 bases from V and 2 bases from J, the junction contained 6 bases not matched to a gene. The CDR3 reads CASSLGAGTYEQYF. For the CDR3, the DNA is TGTGCCAGCAGCCTGGGAGCGGGGACCTACGAGCAGTACTTC.

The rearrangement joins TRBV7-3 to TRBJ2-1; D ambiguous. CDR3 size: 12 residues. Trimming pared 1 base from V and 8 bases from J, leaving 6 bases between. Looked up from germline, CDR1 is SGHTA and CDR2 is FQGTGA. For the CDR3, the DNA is TGTGCCAGCAGCTTAATAGGCGATGAGCAGTTCTTC. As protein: CASSLIGDEQFF.

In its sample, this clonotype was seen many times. The CDR3 region has the DNA TGCAGCGTTGGTGAAGGGACTAAGGAGACCCAGTACTTC. It is translated as CSVGEGTKETQYF. The chain is built from TRBV29-1 and TRBJ2-5; 7 nucleotides line up with TRBD2. CDR1 is SQVTM, CDR2 ANQGSEA, per germline. The CDR3 runs to 13 residues. The V and J ends lost 4 bases and 5 bases, in that order; junction bases with no gene match: 7.

CDR3 coding DNA: TGTGCCAGCAGTTACCTCAAATTCTCTGGGGCCAACGTCCTGACTTTC. This gives the protein CASSYLKFSGANVLTF. The chain joins TRBV6-2 or TRBV6-3 to TRBJ2-6; D gene ambiguous. Trimming removed 2 bases at V and 0 bases at J, with 8 bases between. The CDR3 runs to 16 residues. The V gene's germline CDR1 is MNHEY and CDR2 SVGEGT.

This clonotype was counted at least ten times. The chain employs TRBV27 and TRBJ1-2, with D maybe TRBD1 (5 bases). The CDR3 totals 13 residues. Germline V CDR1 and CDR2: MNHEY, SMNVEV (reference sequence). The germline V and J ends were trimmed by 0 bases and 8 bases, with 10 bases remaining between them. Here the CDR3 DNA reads TGTGCCAGCAGTTTATCAGGGGCTGGAGGCTACACCTTC. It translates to CASSLSGAGGYTF.

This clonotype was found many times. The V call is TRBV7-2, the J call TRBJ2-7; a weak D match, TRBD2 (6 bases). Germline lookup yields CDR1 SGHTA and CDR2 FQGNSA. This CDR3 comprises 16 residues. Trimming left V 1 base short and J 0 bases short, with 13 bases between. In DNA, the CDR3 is TGTGCCAGCAGCTTAGGCGGGCGGGGAAGCTCCTACGAGCAGTACTTC. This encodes CASSLGGRGSSYEQYF. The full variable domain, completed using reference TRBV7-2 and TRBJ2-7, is GAGVSQSPSNKVTEKGKDVELRCDPISGHTALYWYRQSLGQGLEFLIYFQGNSAPDKSGLPSDRFSAERTGGSVSTLTIQRTQQEDSAVYLCASSLGGRGSSYEQYFGPGTRLTVT.

Written as DNA, the CDR3 is TGTGCCTGGAGTACGAGTAGGACTACTAACTATGGCTACACCTTC. It specifies CAWSTSRTTNYGYTF. This chain uses TRBV30 with TRBJ1-2; D gene ambiguous. This CDR3 region has 15 residues. Germline CDR1 and CDR2: GTSNPN and SVGIG (reference sequence). V shed 2 bases and J shed 0 bases, with 13 bases lying between them.

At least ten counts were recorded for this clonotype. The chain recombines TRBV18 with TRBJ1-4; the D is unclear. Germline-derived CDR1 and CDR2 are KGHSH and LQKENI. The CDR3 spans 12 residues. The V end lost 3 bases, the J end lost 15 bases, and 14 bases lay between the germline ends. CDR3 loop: CASSPRSGSVFF. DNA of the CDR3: TGTGCCAGCTCACCTCGAAGCGGGTCGGTGTTTTTT.

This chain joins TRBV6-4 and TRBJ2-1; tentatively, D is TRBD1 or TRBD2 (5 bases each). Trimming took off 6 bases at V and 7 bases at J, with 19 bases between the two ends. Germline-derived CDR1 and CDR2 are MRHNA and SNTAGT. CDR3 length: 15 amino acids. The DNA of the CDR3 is TGTGCCAGCAGAAAAAGCGGCCCGACAGTTAATGAGCAGTTCTTC. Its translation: CASRKSGPTVNEQFF.

The CDR3 bases are TGTGCCAGCAGAGGATACGAGACCGTATCCTACGAGCAGTACTTC. Protein sequence: CASRGYETVSYEQYF. V gene TRBV7-9 combines with J gene TRBJ2-7; D is undetermined. Trimming left V 6 bases short and J 1 base short, with 16 bases between. CDR3 length: 15 amino acids. Germline V CDR1 and CDR2: SEHNR, FQNEAQ (reference sequence).

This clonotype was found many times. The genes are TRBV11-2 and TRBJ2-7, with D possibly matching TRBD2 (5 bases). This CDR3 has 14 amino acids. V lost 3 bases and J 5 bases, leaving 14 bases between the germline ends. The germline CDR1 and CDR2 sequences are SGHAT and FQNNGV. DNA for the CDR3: TGTGCCAGCAGCTTGATGACTAAAGAAAACGAGCAGTACTTC. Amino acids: CASSLMTKENEQYF.

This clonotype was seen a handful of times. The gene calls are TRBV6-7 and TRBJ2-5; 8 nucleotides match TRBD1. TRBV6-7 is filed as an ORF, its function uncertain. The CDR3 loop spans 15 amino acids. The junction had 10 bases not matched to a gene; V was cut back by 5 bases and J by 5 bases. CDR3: CASSGRGQVPETQYF. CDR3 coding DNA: TGTGCCAGCAGTGGACGGGGACAGGTGCCCGAGACCCAGTACTTC.